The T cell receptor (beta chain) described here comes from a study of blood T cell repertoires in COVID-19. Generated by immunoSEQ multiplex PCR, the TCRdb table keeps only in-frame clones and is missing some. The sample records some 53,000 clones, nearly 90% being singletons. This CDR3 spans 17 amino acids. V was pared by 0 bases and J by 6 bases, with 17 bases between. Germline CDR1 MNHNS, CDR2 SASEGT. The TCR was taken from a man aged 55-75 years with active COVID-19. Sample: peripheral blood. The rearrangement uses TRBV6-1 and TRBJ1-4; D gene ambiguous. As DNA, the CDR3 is TGTGCCAGCAGTGAAGCTTTTGCGGGGAGTCACCATGAAAAACTGTTTTTT. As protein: CASSEAFAGSHHEKLFF.